Each of the 22 T cell receptor beta chains below was sequenced from the same sample in a study of vaccination and CD4 T cells after COVID-19. The time point: late sampling 161 to 241 days after vaccination in three convalescent patients. The treatment here: roughly 11-day PBMC culture with coronavirus spike peptide pools or control peptides (ViraFEST assay). The assay that was used to sequence DNA from cultured CD4+ T cells was the Oncomine TCR Beta short-read assay. TCRdb reprocessed the PCR reads with MiXCR, giving one entry per CDR3 protein. This table has 25,000 to 30,000 distinct CDR3 sequences, 36% appearing once. Antigen specificity for these receptors is unknown. This specimen was CD4+ T cells from blood, cultured in vitro, taken about 7 months after SARS-CoV-2 vaccination. The receptors come from a human donor who had recovered from COVID-19.

The chain joins TRBV20-1 to TRBJ1-6; D gene unclear. V was shortened by 1 base and J by 8 bases, with 15 bases between the two germline ends. From germline, CDR1 is DFQATT and CDR2 SNEGSKA (reference sequence). The CDR3 runs to 15 residues. Written as DNA, the CDR3 is TGCAGTGCTAGAGCTGGAGGTGGCAACTATTCACCCCTCCACTTT. The encoded protein is CSARAGGGNYSPLHF.

This sequence joins TRBV28 and TRBJ2-7; TRBD1 matches at 9 bases. Looked up from germline, CDR1 is MDHEN and CDR2 is SYDVKM. CDR3 length: 15 residues. J gave up 3 bases and V 0 bases, and 3 bases lay outside the gene matches. CDR3 nucleotide sequence: TGTGCCAGCAGTTTATGGGACAGGGGAGGCTACGAGCAGTACTTC. Translation: CASSLWDRGGYEQYF. Full variable domain (missing parts from reference TRBV28 and TRBJ2-7): DVKVTQSSRYLVKRTGEKVFLECVQDMDHENMFWYRQDPGLGLRLIYFSYDVKMKEKGDIPEGYSVSREKKERFSLILESASTNQTSMYLCASSLWDRGGYEQYFGPGTRLTVT.

The chain joins TRBV7-9 to TRBJ1-6; D is perhaps TRBD1 (5 bases). Germline-derived CDR1 and CDR2 are SEHNR and FQNEAQ (reference sequence). With 6 bases removed from V and 6 bases from J, the gap between germline ends came to 12 bases. The CDR3 consists of 14 residues. The CDR3 region is CASRERGRNSPLHF. The CDR3 DNA sequence: TGTGCCAGCAGAGAGAGGGGTCGTAATTCACCCCTCCACTTT.

The J gene is TRBJ2-1, the V gene TRBV7-9; 12 bases fit TRBD2. The junction had 10 bases not matched to a gene; V was cut back by 5 bases and J by 2 bases. The CDR3 extends over 18 amino acids. Germline V gives CDR1 SEHNR, CDR2 FQNEAQ (reference sequence). In DNA, the CDR3 is TGTGCCAGCAGCCTACCACTACGACTAGCGGGAGCCTACAATGAGCAGTTCTTC. Translating it yields CASSLPLRLAGAYNEQFF.

The J gene is TRBJ2-3, the V gene TRBV29-1; 9 bases are a match to TRBD1. Germline V gives CDR1 SQVTM, CDR2 ANQGSEA. V was clipped by 7 bases and J by 5 bases; unmatched bases: 10. The CDR3 has 14 amino acids. The CDR3 sequence: CSAVTGGGGDTQYF. CDR3 DNA sequence: TGCAGCGCGGTAACAGGGGGCGGGGGAGATACGCAGTATTTT.

V is TRBV20-1 and J is TRBJ2-3; D could derive from TRBD1 or TRBD2 (5 bases each). The CDR3 has 16 amino acids. Trimming took 0 bases from V and 6 from J, leaving 19 bases between them. Germline V gene data show CDR1 as DFQATT and CDR2 as SNEGSKA (reference sequence). The CDR3 loop reads CSARDVGGELGDTQYF. DNA of the CDR3: TGCAGTGCTAGAGATGTTGGGGGAGAGCTGGGGGATACGCAGTATTTT.

This clonotype was detected a few times. The DNA for the CDR3 is TGTGCCAGCAGAGTTAAGGGGTACGAGCAGTACTTC. It is translated as CASRVKGYEQYF. The chain uses TRBV28 and TRBJ2-7; D possibly corresponds to TRBD1 (5 bases). CDR3 length: 12 amino acids. Germline CDR1 reads MDHEN; CDR2 reads SYDVKM. V dropped 6 bases and J dropped 4 bases, with 10 bases sitting between them.

The genes are TRBV15 and TRBJ1-1, with D uncertain. The CDR3 extends over 13 amino acids. Germline values: CDR1 LNHNV, CDR2 YYDKDF (reference sequence). The ends were cut back, 2 bases at V and 4 bases at J, with 8 bases in the middle. CDR3 sequence reads: CATSRPGGTEAFF. Written as DNA, the CDR3 is TGTGCCACCAGCAGACCAGGAGGCACTGAAGCTTTCTTT.

This clonotype was counted between two and nine times. This rearrangement joins TRBV6-1 to TRBJ2-4, with unresolved D. Germline assignment: CDR1 MNHNS and CDR2 SASEGT. The CDR3 has 14 residues. The V and J ends lost 10 bases and 6 bases respectively, with 19 bases between them. CDR3: CATRDPTSLNIQYF. As DNA, the CDR3 is TGTGCCACGAGAGATCCGACAAGTCTAAACATTCAGTACTTC.

This chain links TRBV6-2 or TRBV6-3 with TRBJ2-3; D might be TRBD2 (5 bases). Germline-derived CDR1 and CDR2 are MNHEY and SVGEGT. This CDR3 spans 13 amino acids. The ends were cut back, 3 bases at V and 5 bases at J, with 9 bases in the middle. CDR3 sequence reads: CASSYFGGDTQYF. CDR3 DNA sequence: TGTGCCAGCAGTTATTTCGGAGGAGATACGCAGTATTTT.

This clonotype is labeled as medium-sized. The V call is TRBV20-1, the J call TRBJ2-3; no clear D. This CDR3 spans 12 amino acids. CDR1 DFQATT and CDR2 SNEGSKA come from the germline V gene (reference sequence). With 4 bases removed from V and 3 bases from J, the gap between germline ends came to 8 bases. CDR3 nucleotides: TGCAGTGCTAATCCGTTTACAGATACGCAGTATTTT. This codes for CSANPFTDTQYF.

The chain employs TRBV20-1 and TRBJ2-3; tentative D call: TRBD1 (6 bases). The germline gives CDR1 DFQATT, CDR2 SNEGSKA (reference sequence). The V end lost 4 bases, the J end lost 3 bases, and 14 bases lay between the germline ends. The CDR3 runs to 14 residues. DNA for the CDR3: TGCAGTGCTAAAGGGGGAGAATTAACAGATACGCAGTATTTT. Residues: CSAKGGELTDTQYF.

The sample holds a few counts of this clonotype. The genes are TRBV6-1 and TRBJ2-1; TRBD2 agrees at 12 bases. This CDR3 contains 15 residues. J gave up 8 bases and V 6 bases, and 8 bases lay outside the gene matches. Germline CDR1 MNHNS, CDR2 SASEGT. CDR3 amino acids: CASRETSGSLHEQFF. CDR3 DNA: TGTGCCAGCAGAGAGACTAGCGGGAGCTTGCATGAGCAGTTCTTC.

CDR3: CASSYGSSTDTQYF. Written as DNA, the CDR3 is TGTGCCAGCAGTTACGGGAGTAGCACAGATACGCAGTATTTT. The rearrangement uses TRBV6-5 and TRBJ2-3, with a weak D call TRBD2 (5 bases). Trimming cost V 2 bases and J 0 bases, with 6 bases left between them. The V gene's germline CDR1 is MNHEY and CDR2 SVGAGI. This CDR3 region has 14 residues.

This chain connects TRBV20-1 to TRBJ2-4; maybe TRBD2 (6 bases). Germline V gene data show CDR1 as DFQATT and CDR2 as SNEGSKA (reference sequence). The CDR3 totals 13 residues. V was cut by 6 bases and J by 0 bases, with 9 bases left in between. This chain's CDR3 is CSARGLAKNIQYF. CDR3 in DNA: TGCAGTGCGAGGGGACTAGCCAAAAACATTCAGTACTTC.

This chain connects TRBV10-2 to TRBJ1-2; D remains ambiguous. V gave up 7 bases and J gave up 2 bases, with 11 bases separating them. The CDR3 length is 13 residues. Germline V gives CDR1 WSHSY, CDR2 SAAADI. The CDR3 is CASNLDGNYGYTF. The DNA of the CDR3 is TGCGCCAGCAACCTTGACGGAAACTATGGCTACACCTTC.

The J gene is TRBJ1-2, the V gene TRBV12-3 or TRBV12-4; D uncertain. Between the trimmed V and J ends, which lost 2 bases and 4 bases, there was a span of 8 bases. The CDR3 has 13 residues. In DNA, the CDR3 is TGTGCCAGCAGTTTACAGGCTCGCTATGGCTACACCTTC. It is translated as CASSLQARYGYTF.

The genes are TRBV15 and TRBJ2-7; D is perhaps TRBD2 (5 bases). Trimming cost V 0 bases and J 3 bases, with 12 bases left between them. Germline-derived CDR1 and CDR2 are LNHNV and YYDKDF (reference sequence). This CDR3 is 15 amino acids long. The CDR3: CATSRDPSGIYEQYF. For the CDR3, the DNA is TGTGCCACCAGCAGAGACCCGAGCGGCATCTACGAGCAGTACTTC.

This clonotype turned up a few times. This chain joins TRBV6-2 or TRBV6-3 and TRBJ2-1; D may match TRBD1 or TRBD2 (5 bases each). Between the trimmed V and J ends, which lost 4 bases and 5 bases, there was a span of 12 bases. The V gene's germline CDR1 is MNHEY and CDR2 SVGEGT. The CDR3 loop spans 14 amino acids. This CDR3 reads CASSSGTKNNEQFF. The DNA of the CDR3 is TGTGCCAGCAGTTCCGGGACGAAAAACAATGAGCAGTTCTTC.

This clonotype was observed a handful of times. This chain connects TRBV28 to TRBJ1-5; D is undetermined. V dropped 6 bases and J dropped 5 bases, with 11 bases sitting between them. This CDR3 has 13 residues. Germline assignment: CDR1 MDHEN and CDR2 SYDVKM. The CDR3 region has the DNA TGTGCCAGCAGACTTGAAGGAGATCAGCCCCAGCATTTT. Translated, it gives CASRLEGDQPQHF.

The J gene is TRBJ2-5, the V gene TRBV7-9; 9 bases fit TRBD2. The germline V gene has CDR1 SEHNR and CDR2 FQNEAQ (reference sequence). The CDR3 runs to 18 residues. Trimming at V came to 4 bases and at J to 4 bases, leaving 16 bases not matched to a gene. For the CDR3, the DNA is TGTGCCAGCAGCTATATTATTAAGTCGGGTAGCGGGAGAGAGACCCAGTACTTC. Translating it yields CASSYIIKSGSGRETQYF.

Here the CDR3 reads CASSHGPYEQYF. The CDR3 nucleotides are TGTGCCAGTTCCCACGGTCCCTACGAGCAGTACTTC. The rearrangement uses TRBV19 and TRBJ2-7; D call uncertain. The CDR3 is 12 amino acids. The germline V and J ends were trimmed by 8 bases and 2 bases, with 10 bases remaining between them. Germline lookup yields CDR1 LNHDA and CDR2 SQIVND (reference sequence).